This T cell receptor beta chain is drawn from a study of T cells in localized non-small cell lung cancer. Comment on this clone: Its antigen is still unknown.

General study findings and limits: Adjacent uninvolved lung had the highest clonality, suggesting focused antigen responses.

The CDR3 extends over 15 amino acids. Trimming shortened V by 5 bases and J by 6 bases, and 17 bases separated the two germline ends. Looked up from germline, CDR1 is SEHNR and CDR2 is FQNEAQ (reference sequence). Assay used: immunoSEQ multiplex PCR; TCRdb lists only in-frame clones, some missing. Seen here are 100,000 or so clones, roughly 88% observed once, and the top ten hold about 4%. The specimen comprised PBMCs, sampled before any cancer treatment. The TCR sequence derives from a woman aged 35-70 years with stage II squamous cell lung carcinoma. The chain employs TRBV7-9 and TRBJ2-1; no reliable D call. Here the CDR3 reads CASSPKTRLGNEQFF. The CDR3 DNA is TGTGCCAGCAGCCCTAAGACCCGTCTTGGCAATGAGCAGTTCTTC.